Listed below are T cell receptor beta chains from one sample, sequenced in a study of T cell repertoires in cytomegalovirus infection. One entry per CDR3 protein, called by TCRdb with MiXCR from the reads. The sample holds around 330,000 distinct CDR3 sequences, 15% to 20% seen once. The specimen sequenced was PBMCs. The receptors originated from a human donor in good health (CMV status not recorded). Some clones in this sample may be carry-over from other donors' samples. The CDR3 runs from the conserved cysteine through the conserved F or W. Size tells how often a clone was seen (once, few, many) or the class of an expanded clone, and some rows leave it out.

V gene	J gene	clone size	CDR3 protein
TRBV7-9	TRBJ2-7	many	CASSSPKGEQYF
TRBV7-8	TRBJ1-1	.	CASSLIAGTGGTEAFF
TRBV28	TRBJ1-2	many	CASSQRPGQGANGYTF
TRBV20-1	TRBJ1-1	many	CSARIAGQANTEAFF
TRBV10-3	TRBJ1-6	many	CAISEVRGGGNSPLHF
TRBV12-3/TRBV12-4	TRBJ2-7	.	CASSPYTTQKYF
TRBV5-1	TRBJ2-4	.	CASQVQGPKDIQYF
TRBV6-5	TRBJ2-3	.	CASSYWGGIDTQYF
TRBV6-1	TRBJ1-5	many	CASSLQGVGQPQHF
TRBV11-2	TRBJ2-7	many	CASSGTERIYEQYF
TRBV7-2	TRBJ1-2	many	CASSRGGQGSLMGGYTF
TRBV4-3	TRBJ2-2	.	CASSQASAYTGELFF
TRBV6-2/TRBV6-3	TRBJ2-2	.	CASSYFGTGTTGELFF
TRBV5-1	TRBJ2-3	few	CASSAEGSGQRGFTDTQYF